The present T cell receptor (beta chain) was sequenced within a study of graft-versus-host responses after intestinal transplantation. Whole-study context: Induction with anti-thymocyte globulin, then tacrolimus and steroids for around three years, was given to all recipients.

Notes on the study in general: GvH clone levels peaked in circulation, and this peak was associated with early post-transplant HvG declines. Recipient marrow contained GvH clones, some of which appeared first in ileum or blood.

About this clone itself: No antigen is known for it. An end of the junction differs from the germline gene, which may be a read error.

Repertoires were generated with immunoSEQ multiplex PCR, while TCRdb's copy carries only in-frame clones and drops some. The sample carries 99,000 or so clones, just under 95% recorded once. The CDR3 totals 13 residues. CDR1 and CDR2 from the germline V gene are SSHAT and FNYEAQ (reference sequence). The sequence derives from a human donor who was the organ donor for an intestinal transplant. Sequenced material: unstimulated CD8+ T cells sorted from spleen or lymph node cells, taken before transplant. J is TRBJ2-5 and V is TRBV7-7; D gene ambiguous. The DNA of the CDR3 is TGTGCTAGCAGCTTAGTTGGCAAGGAGACCCAGTACTTC. It encodes CASSLVGKETQYF.